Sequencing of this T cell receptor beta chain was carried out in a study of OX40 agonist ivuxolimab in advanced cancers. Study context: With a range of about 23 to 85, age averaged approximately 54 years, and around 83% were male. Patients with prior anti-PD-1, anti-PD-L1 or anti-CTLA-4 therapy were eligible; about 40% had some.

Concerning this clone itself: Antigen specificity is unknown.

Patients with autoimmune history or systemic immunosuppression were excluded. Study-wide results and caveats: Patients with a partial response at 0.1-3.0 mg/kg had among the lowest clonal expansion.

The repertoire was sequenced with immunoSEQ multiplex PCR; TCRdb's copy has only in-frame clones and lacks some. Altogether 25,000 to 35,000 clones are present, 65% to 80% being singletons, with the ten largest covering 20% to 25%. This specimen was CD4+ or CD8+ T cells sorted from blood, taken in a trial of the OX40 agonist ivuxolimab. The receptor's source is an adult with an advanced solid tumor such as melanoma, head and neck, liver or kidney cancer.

As DNA, the CDR3 is TGTGCCAGCAGTCGGGGACTAGCGGTTAACAATGAGCAGTTCTTC. It encodes CASSRGLAVNNEQFF. This chain joins TRBV2 and TRBJ2-1; the match to TRBD2 covers 11 bases. Germline V gives CDR1 SNHLY, CDR2 FYNNEI. The V segment lost 5 bases and the J segment 5 bases; nucleotides outside the gene matches: 5. The CDR3 sequence is 15 residues long. Based on the CDR3 plus reference TRBV2 and TRBJ2-1, the full variable domain is EPEVTQTPSHQVTQMGQEVILRCVPISNHLYFYWYRQILGQKVEFLVSFYNNEISEKSEIFDDQFSVERPDGSNFTLKIRSTKLEDSAMYFCASSRGLAVNNEQFFGPGTRLTVL.